This record covers a single T cell receptor (beta chain). Clones were read by immunoSEQ multiplex PCR, and TCRdb kept only the in-frame ones, dropping some. The table shows 40,000 or so clones, with about 90% occurring only once. This entry comes from a study of T cell changes during pregnancy in multiple sclerosis. This CDR3 region has 16 residues. Germline assignment: CDR1 SGHRS and CDR2 YFSETQ. The junction had 3 bases not matched to a gene; V was cut back by 1 base and J by 4 bases. This clonotype originated in a female donor in good health, enrolled as a control in a pregnancy study. The starting material was CD4+ T cells from peripheral blood mononuclear cells, obtained after pregnancy. The J gene is TRBJ2-2, the V gene TRBV5-1; 11 bases map to TRBD2. CDR3 loop: CASSLSTSGGTGELFF. The CDR3, as DNA: TGCGCCAGCAGCTTGAGTACTAGCGGGGGCACCGGGGAGCTGTTTTTT.